Each of the 12 T cell receptor beta chains below was sequenced from the same sample in a study of T cells after yellow fever vaccination. One entry per CDR3 protein results from TCRdb running MiXCR on the 5' RACE reads. The table has 600,000 to 750,000 distinct CDR3 sequences, around 12% seen once; the top ten hold around 14%. The specimen was PBMCs, collected on the day of the yellow fever booster vaccination. These receptors came from a man aged 25 to 40 who received the YFV17D yellow fever vaccine.

The sample holds a few counts of this clonotype. The J gene is TRBJ2-7, the V gene TRBV3-1; the match to TRBD2 covers 7 bases. CDR3 length: 18 residues. With 1 base clipped from V and 0 bases from J, the junction kept 12 bases outside the gene matches. Germline V lookup: CDR1 LGHDT, CDR2 YNNKEL (reference sequence). CDR3 in amino acids: CASSQGGGAGLSSYEQYF. The CDR3 nucleotides read TGTGCCAGCAGCCAAGGCGGGGGAGCGGGCCTTAGCTCCTACGAGCAGTACTTC.

This clonotype has just a few counts. This chain uses TRBV28 with TRBJ2-5; TRBD2 matches 10 bases. The CDR3 is 14 residues long. V trimming: 10 bases; J trimming: 5 bases; junction bases outside the gene matches: 10. Germline CDR1 reads MDHEN; CDR2 reads SYDVKM. CDR3 bases: TGTGCCACCGCCGCTCCTAGCGGGAGTGAGACCCAGTACTTC. Its translation is CATAAPSGSETQYF.

The table lists this clonotype with a few counts. The chain's CDR3 is CASSLMRLAGETDTQYF. The DNA of the CDR3 is TGTGCCAGCAGCTTAATGAGACTAGCGGGAGAGACAGATACGCAGTATTTT. The genes are TRBV7-2 and TRBJ2-3, with 12 positions matching TRBD2. CDR1 SGHTA and CDR2 FQGNSA come from the germline V gene. V was pared by 2 bases and J by 3 bases, with 6 bases of the junction left unmatched. The CDR3 extends over 17 amino acids.

This clonotype was observed many times. The chain recombines TRBV6-1 with TRBJ2-1, with 8 bases identical to TRBD2. Germline values: CDR1 MNHNS, CDR2 SASEGT. J was trimmed by 4 bases and V by 11 bases; bases with no gene match: 7. This CDR3 has 13 residues. The CDR3 loop is CAGQTSEYNEQFF. For the CDR3, the DNA is TGTGCCGGCCAGACTAGCGAGTACAATGAGCAGTTCTTC.

The genes are TRBV7-3 and TRBJ2-7; 9 bases fit TRBD1. The CDR3 spans 14 residues. Germline lookup yields CDR1 SGHTA and CDR2 FQGTGA. V was pared by 5 bases and J by 4 bases, with 6 bases of the junction left unmatched. CDR3 in DNA: TGTGCCAGCAGCACCACAGGGGGCCGATACGAGCAGTACTTC. Translated: CASSTTGGRYEQYF.

CDR3 amino acids: CASSLHRATNYGYTF. CDR3 nucleotide sequence: TGTGCCAGCAGTCTCCACAGGGCCACTAACTATGGCTACACCTTC. This chain joins TRBV6-1 and TRBJ1-2; tentatively, D is TRBD1 (6 bases). The germline V and J ends were trimmed by 5 bases and 0 bases, with 13 bases remaining between them. CDR3 size: 15 residues. Germline lookup yields CDR1 MNHNS and CDR2 SASEGT.

The rearrangement uses TRBV6-2 or TRBV6-3 and TRBJ1-1; 9 positions match TRBD1. The V gene's germline CDR1 is MNHEY and CDR2 SVGEGT. The CDR3 totals 13 residues. Trimming at V came to 8 bases and at J to 6 bases, leaving 7 bases not matched to a gene. The CDR3 sequence: CASEGQGIAEAFF. DNA of the CDR3: TGTGCCAGCGAGGGACAGGGAATTGCTGAAGCTTTCTTT.

This clonotype has a handful of counts. The chain employs TRBV7-9 and TRBJ1-3; possibly TRBD1 for D (6 bases). Germline V lookup: CDR1 SEHNR, CDR2 FQNEAQ (reference sequence). CDR3 length: 13 amino acids. Deletions cut 10 bases from V and 0 bases from J, with 10 bases between. The CDR3, as DNA: TGTGCCACGGGGGCCAGCTCTGGAAACACCATATATTTT. This translates into CATGASSGNTIYF. Filled out from reference TRBV7-9 and TRBJ1-3, the complete variable domain reads DTGVSQNPRHKITKRGQNVTFRCDPISEHNRLYWYRQTLGQGPEFLTYFQNEAQLEKSRLLSDRFSAERPKGSFSTLEIQRTEQGDSAMYLCATGASSGNTIYFGEGSWLTVV.

This clonotype occurred a few times. The J gene is TRBJ2-2, the V gene TRBV2, with D perhaps matching TRBD1 or TRBD2 (5 bases each). The ends were cut back, 6 bases at V and 6 bases at J, with 20 bases in the middle. The CDR3 extends over 16 amino acids. Germline V lookup: CDR1 SNHLY, CDR2 FYNNEI. In DNA, the CDR3 is TGTGCCAGCAGGAGGGGTCAGGGACCCCAGTCCGGGGAGCTGTTTTTT. Its protein product is CASRRGQGPQSGELFF.

Many counts were recorded for this clonotype. The chain has TRBV5-1 and TRBJ2-1, with 12 nucleotides matching TRBD2. V lost 4 bases, J lost 0 bases, and 5 bases stayed unmatched. Germline V gene lookup returns CDR1 SGHRS and CDR2 YFSETQ. CDR3 length: 17 amino acids. The CDR3 reads CASSPLAGGSSYNEQFF. The CDR3 nucleotides read TGCGCCAGCAGCCCCCTAGCGGGAGGGTCCTCCTACAATGAGCAGTTCTTC.

This clonotype was detected ten times or more. The chain uses TRBV20-1 and TRBJ2-3; no firm D call. The ends were cut back, 3 bases at V and 0 bases at J, with 10 bases in the middle. The CDR3 runs to 14 residues. Germline V gene sequence: CDR1 DFQATT, CDR2 SNEGSKA (reference sequence). The CDR3 DNA sequence: TGCAGTGCTAGGTCTGGGTCTAGCACAGATACGCAGTATTTT. Translation: CSARSGSSTDTQYF.

This clonotype occurred many times. The J gene is TRBJ2-3, the V gene TRBV5-1; a possible D gene is TRBD2 (6 bases). Germline-derived CDR1 and CDR2 are SGHRS and YFSETQ. The CDR3 sequence is 16 residues long. V gave up 6 bases and J gave up 3 bases, with 20 bases separating them. CDR3 sequence reads: CASNLGSSLTTDTQYF. CDR3 bases: TGCGCCAGCAACCTCGGGAGCTCGCTCACTACAGATACGCAGTATTTT.